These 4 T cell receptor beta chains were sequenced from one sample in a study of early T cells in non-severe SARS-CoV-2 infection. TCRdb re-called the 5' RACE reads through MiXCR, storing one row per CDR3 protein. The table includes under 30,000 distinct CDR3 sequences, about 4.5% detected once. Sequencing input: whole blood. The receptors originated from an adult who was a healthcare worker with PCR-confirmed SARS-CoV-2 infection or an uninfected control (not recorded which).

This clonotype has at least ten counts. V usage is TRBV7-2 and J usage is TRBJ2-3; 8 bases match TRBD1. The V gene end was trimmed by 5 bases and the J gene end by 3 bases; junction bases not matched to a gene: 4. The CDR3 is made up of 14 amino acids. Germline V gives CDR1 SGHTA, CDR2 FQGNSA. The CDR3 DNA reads TGTGCCAGCAGCCTTGACAGGGGAACAGATACGCAGTATTTT. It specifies CASSLDRGTDTQYF.

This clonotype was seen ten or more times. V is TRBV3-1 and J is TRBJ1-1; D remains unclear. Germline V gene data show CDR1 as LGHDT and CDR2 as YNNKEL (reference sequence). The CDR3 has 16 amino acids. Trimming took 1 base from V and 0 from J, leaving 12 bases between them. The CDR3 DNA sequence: TGTGCCAGCAGCCAAGTATCGTCAGTGGTGAACACTGAAGCTTTCTTT. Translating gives CASSQVSSVVNTEAFF.

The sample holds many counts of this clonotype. DNA for the CDR3: TGCAGTGCTAGAGCAGGGGGCCAGCCCCAGCATTTT. Residues: CSARAGGQPQHF. The rearrangement joins TRBV20-1 to TRBJ1-5; 8 bases are a match to TRBD1. This CDR3 has 12 amino acids. The J segment lost 7 bases and the V segment lost 1 base, leaving 0 bases of the junction unmatched. Germline V gene sequence: CDR1 DFQATT, CDR2 SNEGSKA (reference sequence).

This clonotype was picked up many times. The CDR3 reads CSATFHNQETQYF. CDR3 in DNA: TGCAGCGCCACGTTCCACAACCAAGAGACCCAGTACTTC. The V and J genes are TRBV29-1 and TRBJ2-5; D uncertain. The germline V and J ends were trimmed by 7 bases and 0 bases, with 12 bases remaining between them. The CDR3 is 13 residues long. Germline V gene sequence: CDR1 SQVTM, CDR2 ANQGSEA. The full variable domain, in which reference TRBV29-1 and TRBJ2-5 provide the parts outside the CDR3, is SAVISQKPSRDICQRGTSLTIQCQVDSQVTMMFWYRQQPGQSLTLIATANQGSEATYESGFVIDKFPISRPNLTFSTLTVSNMSPEDSSIYLCSATFHNQETQYFGPGTRLLVL.